Given below is one TCR beta chain in context. The sample originates from a study of CD8 T cells in Susac syndrome. Germline V gene sequence: CDR1 MNHEY, CDR2 SMNVEV (reference sequence). CDR3 length: 16 amino acids. V shed 5 bases and J 1 base; nucleotides not matched to a gene: 8. With random hexamers, roughly 0.45 to 1 ug RNA was reverse transcribed. TCRdb redid the calling of the immunoSEQ multiplex PCR reads with MiXCR, one entry per CDR3 protein. The data show under 200,000 distinct CDR3 sequences, about 91% seen once. V is TRBV27 and J is TRBJ2-3, with TRBD2 identical over 8 bases. The sequence was obtained from a human donor with Susac syndrome. Source material: CD4+ T cells from PBMCs. As DNA, the CDR3 is TGTGCCAGCAGTCCACTTAGCGGGACCGGCACAGATACGCAGTATTTT. It translates to CASSPLSGTGTDTQYF.